The 21 T cell receptor beta chains below come from one sample, sequenced in a study of blood T cell repertoires in COVID-19. Profiling relied on immunoSEQ multiplex PCR, and the TCRdb table lists in-frame clones only, not all of them. The sample yields more than 100,000 clones, approximately 83% seen once. Material for sequencing was peripheral blood. The receptor set was obtained from a woman aged 45 to 65 with acute or convalescent COVID-19.

The CDR3 DNA is TGTGCCAGTAAAAAGACCGGGACAGGGGGCCTATACAATGAGCAGTTCTTC. Translated, it gives CASKKTGTGGLYNEQFF. This chain connects TRBV19 to TRBJ2-1; 12 nucleotides agree with TRBD1. The CDR3 is 17 amino acids. Germline CDR1 LNHDA, CDR2 SQIVND (reference sequence). The V segment lost 7 bases and the J segment 4 bases; nucleotides outside the gene matches: 11.

This rearrangement joins TRBV5-6 to TRBJ2-1; 9 positions agree with TRBD1. Germline V gene lookup returns CDR1 SGHDT and CDR2 YYEEEE. This CDR3 is 14 amino acids long. Trimming cost V 0 bases and J 10 bases; bases outside gene matches: 5. CDR3 sequence: CASSLGGQGGEQFF. The DNA of the CDR3 is TGTGCCAGCAGCTTGGGGGGACAGGGCGGGGAGCAGTTCTTC.

The V gene is TRBV30, the J gene TRBJ1-2, with D possibly TRBD1 on 5 matching bases. Germline CDR1 and CDR2: GTSNPN and SVGIG (reference sequence). The germline V and J ends were trimmed by 5 bases and 1 base, with 14 bases remaining between them. The CDR3 runs 14 residues. DNA for the CDR3: TGTGCCTGGTCCTCCGGACAAAATAACTATGGCTACACCTTC. This gives the protein CAWSSGQNNYGYTF. Together with reference TRBV30 and TRBJ1-2, the CDR3 gives the full variable domain: SQTIHQWPATLVQPVGSPLSLECTVEGTSNPNLYWYRQAAGRGLQLLFYSVGIGQISSEVPQNLSASRPQDRQFILSSKKLLLSDSGFYLCAWSSGQNNYGYTFGSGTRLTVV.

V is TRBV6-4 and J is TRBJ2-3; 10 positions match TRBD2. Germline values: CDR1 MRHNA, CDR2 SNTAGT. The CDR3 has 15 amino acids. V lost 2 bases and J lost 5; bases outside the gene matches: 4. CDR3 residues: CASSDSGGAVDTQYF. CDR3 nucleotides: TGTGCCAGCAGTGACAGCGGGGGGGCCGTAGATACGCAGTATTTT.

The J gene is TRBJ1-4, the V gene TRBV25-1; D is perhaps TRBD1 (5 bases). Germline assignment: CDR1 MGHDK and CDR2 SYGVNS. The CDR3 contains 12 residues. Trimming removed 5 bases from V and 8 bases from J, with 9 bases in between. The CDR3 spells CASSKGREKLFF. The CDR3 region has the DNA TGTGCCAGCAGTAAGGGGAGGGAAAAACTGTTTTTT.

The CDR3 region is CASKDRSSYNSPLHF. The CDR3 DNA is TGTGCCAGCAAGGACAGGAGCTCCTATAATTCACCCCTCCACTTT. The chain uses TRBV6-5 and TRBJ1-6, with TRBD1 matching over 7 bases. From germline, CDR1 is MNHEY and CDR2 SVGAGI. V shed 7 bases, J shed 0 bases, and the junction held 3 bases outside the gene matches. CDR3 size: 15 residues.

The CDR3 loop reads CASSPRQDWTEAFF. The CDR3 DNA is TGTGCCAGCAGCCCCAGGCAGGACTGGACTGAAGCTTTCTTT. The V call is TRBV5-4, the J call TRBJ1-1, with unresolved D. Germline V gene data show CDR1 as SGHNT and CDR2 as YYREEE (reference sequence). This CDR3 contains 14 residues. The V end lost 4 bases, the J end lost 5 bases, and 15 bases lay between the germline ends.

In this sample, this clone turned up once. The chain combines TRBV11-2 with TRBJ1-1; D unclear. Trimming took 1 base from V and 8 from J, leaving 5 bases between them. The CDR3 extends over 11 amino acids. CDR1 is SGHAT and CDR2 is FQNNGV in the germline V gene. CDR3 residues: CASSLVIEAFF. CDR3 nucleotide sequence: TGTGCCAGCAGCTTAGTTATCGAAGCTTTCTTT.

The rearrangement links TRBV6-5 to TRBJ1-1, with D tentatively TRBD1 (6 bases). The CDR3 spans 14 residues. Trimming took 5 bases from V and 5 from J, leaving 15 bases between them. Germline CDR1 and CDR2: MNHEY and SVGAGI. The CDR3 nucleotides are TGTGCCAGCAGTACCACAGGGAGTGGAACTGAAGCTTTCTTT. Protein sequence: CASSTTGSGTEAFF.

The chain uses TRBV9 and TRBJ1-6; tentative D call: TRBD1 (5 bases). From germline, CDR1 is SGDLS and CDR2 YYNGEE. This CDR3 region has 14 residues. Trimming left V 1 base short and J 9 bases short, with 11 bases between. DNA for the CDR3: TGTGCCAGCAGCGTACAGGGCTCTGGTTCACCCCTCCACTTT. It specifies CASSVQGSGSPLHF.

The V and J genes are TRBV19 and TRBJ2-7; D is uncertain. Looked up from germline, CDR1 is LNHDA and CDR2 is SQIVND (reference sequence). The V end was cut by 5 bases, the J end by 4 bases, with 12 bases between. The CDR3 extends over 13 amino acids. The chain's CDR3 is CASSSRNHYEQYF. In DNA, the CDR3 is TGTGCCAGTAGTTCCAGGAACCATTACGAGCAGTACTTC.

This clone has just a few counts. The genes are TRBV27 and TRBJ2-7, with 9 bases matching TRBD1. Germline CDR1 MNHEY, CDR2 SMNVEV (reference sequence). J lost 3 bases, V lost 5 bases, and 17 bases had no gene match. This CDR3 is built from 18 residues. CDR3 sequence (DNA): TGTGCCAGCAGTCTCAACCCGGGACAGGGCGGAGGTCGCTACGAGCAGTACTTC. As protein: CASSLNPGQGGGRYEQYF.

The rearrangement joins TRBV18 to TRBJ2-1; TRBD2 matches 8 bases. The germline V gene encodes CDR1 KGHSH and CDR2 LQKENI. The CDR3 is 15 residues long. J was trimmed by 6 bases and V by 3 bases; bases with no gene match: 7. The CDR3 region has the DNA TGTGCCAGCTCACCTCGGGAGGGGGTGGGCAATGAGCAGTTCTTC. This codes for CASSPREGVGNEQFF.

CDR3 nucleotides: TGTGCCAGCAGCTTGATCCTATCCGAGAACACCGGGGAGCTGTTTTTT. Translation: CASSLILSENTGELFF. The rearrangement links TRBV5-5 to TRBJ2-2, with D unresolved. The V and J ends lost 1 base and 1 base respectively, with 11 bases between them. This CDR3 is built from 16 residues. Germline V gene sequence: CDR1 SGHKS, CDR2 YYEKEE (reference sequence).

This chain links TRBV6-5 with TRBJ2-1; 7 positions agree with TRBD1. The germline V gene encodes CDR1 MNHEY and CDR2 SVGAGI. The trim removed 5 bases at V and 0 bases at J, leaving 4 bases unmatched. The CDR3 has 15 amino acids. CDR3 amino acids: CASSLDRLSYNEQFF. CDR3 coding DNA: TGTGCCAGCAGTCTGGACAGGCTCTCCTACAATGAGCAGTTCTTC.

CDR3 sequence reads: CASSEAIQWTEAFF. The CDR3 DNA is TGTGCCAGCAGTGAAGCGATTCAGTGGACTGAAGCTTTCTTT. The V and J genes are TRBV2 and TRBJ1-1; D is ambiguous. CDR1 and CDR2 (germline): SNHLY, FYNNEI. There are 14 residues in the CDR3. The V end was cut by 0 bases, the J end by 5 bases, with 10 bases between.

The V call is TRBV12-3 or TRBV12-4, the J call TRBJ1-1; the match to TRBD1 covers 9 bases. The CDR3 length is 13 residues. V lost 4 bases and J lost 9; bases outside the gene matches: 6. The CDR3 DNA reads as TGTGCCAGCAGTTCTCGGACAGGGGCAAAAGCTTTCTTT. It is translated as CASSSRTGAKAFF.

In DNA, the CDR3 is TGTGCCAGCAGTTTTAAGGAGGAATGGAGGAGGCACGGACAGGGTAGGTATGGCTACACCTTC. It encodes CASSFKEEWRRHGQGRYGYTF. This chain uses TRBV27 with TRBJ1-2, with 8 bases identical to TRBD1. The V gene end was trimmed by 3 bases and the J gene end by 5 bases; junction bases not matched to a gene: 26. The CDR3 has 21 amino acids. The germline CDR1 and CDR2 sequences are MNHEY and SMNVEV (reference sequence).

The chain has TRBV4-1 and TRBJ1-6; 7 nucleotides agree with TRBD1. Trimming cost V 0 bases and J 10 bases; bases outside gene matches: 3. The CDR3 consists of 14 residues. Looked up from germline, CDR1 is MGHRA and CDR2 is YSYEKL. The CDR3 DNA sequence: TGCGCCAGCAGCCAAGACGGAGGGGGCTCACCCCTCCACTTT. Its translation is CASSQDGGGSPLHF.

CDR3 sequence reads: CASKSTSGETDTQYF. Written as DNA, the CDR3 is TGTGCCAGCAAGTCCACTAGCGGGGAAACAGATACGCAGTATTTT. V gene TRBV7-2 combines with J gene TRBJ2-3; 10 nucleotides match TRBD2. This CDR3 spans 15 amino acids. Germline V gives CDR1 SGHTA, CDR2 FQGNSA. V trimming: 7 bases; J trimming: 3 bases; junction bases outside the gene matches: 7.

This clone was picked up one time. The V and J genes are TRBV10-2 and TRBJ1-2; D is possibly TRBD1 (5 bases). Germline V lookup: CDR1 WSHSY, CDR2 SAAADI. CDR3 length: 13 residues. Trimming removed 7 bases from V and 5 bases from J, with 14 bases in between. The CDR3 reads CASTFGQGYGYTF. As DNA, the CDR3 is TGCGCCAGCACATTCGGACAAGGATATGGCTACACCTTC.